This T cell receptor beta chain was documented in a study of T cells after yellow fever vaccination. The overall study: The SMART-Seq v4 Ultra Low Input method served to prepare the low-cell-number fractions.

Study-level findings and limits: Highly abundant clonotypes carried over from the bulk population could end up in FACS-sorted repertoires as contaminants.

This clonotype showed up just a few times. UMIs and a universal primer site were added when TCR cDNA was made by 5'RACE template switching. TCRdb itself ran the 5' RACE reads through MiXCR, one entry per CDR3 protein. The sample has over 65,000 distinct CDR3 sequences; less than 15% are singletons. Trimming took 3 bases from V and 2 from J, leaving 7 bases between them. This CDR3 is built from 13 residues. CDR1 is SQVTM, CDR2 ANQGSEA, per germline. The gene calls are TRBV29-1 and TRBJ1-4; a weak D match, TRBD1 (6 bases). The source of this sequence is a man aged 18 to 29 who received the YFV17D yellow fever vaccine. The sequencing used CD8+ T cells not binding an NS4B(214-222) dextramer, sorted from PBMCs, collected 20 to 25 days after the first yellow fever vaccination. The CDR3 sequence: CSVDGGTNEKLFF. CDR3 nucleotide sequence: TGCAGCGTTGACGGGGGCACTAATGAAAAACTGTTTTTT.